This TCR beta chain was captured in a study of long-term antiretroviral therapy in people with HIV. Donors each had at least one pre-ART PBMC sample and at least two post-ART ones. Researchers report immunoSEQ v3.0 was run at survey level. Roughly 35,000-55,000 T-cell genomes per sample were the sequencing target. The protocol was immunoSEQ multiplex PCR, while the TCRdb copy is restricted to in-frame clones and leaves out a portion. The sample has around 26,000 clones, 65% to 80% seen once; the top ten hold about a tenth. General study points: CDR3 length ranges were narrower in HIV repertoires than in controls. Pre-ART-expanded clones dominated the repertoire at all time points.

Regarding this clone: Its target is unknown.

Trimming cost V 2 bases and J 0 bases, with 11 bases left between them. The CDR3 extends over 16 amino acids. Germline CDR1 reads SGHNT; CDR2 reads YYREEE (reference sequence). The source is a woman aged 40 to 55 with HIV. Here the sequenced sample was unsorted PBMCs, taken 1.2 years after starting antiretroviral therapy. The V and J genes are TRBV5-4 and TRBJ1-4; possibly TRBD1 for D (5 bases). This CDR3 reads CASSLRQTATNEKLFF. The CDR3 region has the DNA TGTGCCAGCAGCTTAAGACAGACCGCAACTAATGAAAAACTGTTTTTT.